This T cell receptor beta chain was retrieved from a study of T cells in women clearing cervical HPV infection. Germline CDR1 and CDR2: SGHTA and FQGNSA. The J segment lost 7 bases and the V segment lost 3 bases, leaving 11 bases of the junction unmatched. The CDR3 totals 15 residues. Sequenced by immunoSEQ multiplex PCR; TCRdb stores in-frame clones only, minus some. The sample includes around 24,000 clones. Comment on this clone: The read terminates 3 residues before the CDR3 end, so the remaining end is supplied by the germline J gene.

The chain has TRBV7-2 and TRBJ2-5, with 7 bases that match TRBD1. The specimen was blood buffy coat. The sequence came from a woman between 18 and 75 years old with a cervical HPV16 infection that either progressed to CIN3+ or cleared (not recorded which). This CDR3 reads CASSFQGDLGGTQYF. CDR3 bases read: TGTGCCAGCAGCTTCCAGGGGGACCTTGGCGGGACC.